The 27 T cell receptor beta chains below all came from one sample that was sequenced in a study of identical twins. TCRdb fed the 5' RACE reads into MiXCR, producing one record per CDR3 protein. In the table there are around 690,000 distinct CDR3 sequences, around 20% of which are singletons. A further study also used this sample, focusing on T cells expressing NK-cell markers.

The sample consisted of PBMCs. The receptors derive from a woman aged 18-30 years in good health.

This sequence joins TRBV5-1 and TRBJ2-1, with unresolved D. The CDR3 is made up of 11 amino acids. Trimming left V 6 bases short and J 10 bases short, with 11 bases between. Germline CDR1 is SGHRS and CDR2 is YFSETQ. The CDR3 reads CASTPHTEQFF. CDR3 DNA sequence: TGCGCCAGCACCCCTCACACAGAGCAGTTCTTC.

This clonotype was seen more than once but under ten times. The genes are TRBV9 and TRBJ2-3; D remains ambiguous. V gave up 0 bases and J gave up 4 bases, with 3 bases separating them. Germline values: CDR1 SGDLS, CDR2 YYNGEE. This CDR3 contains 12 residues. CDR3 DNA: TGTGCCAGCAGCGTAGGACCAGATACGCAGTATTTT. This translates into CASSVGPDTQYF.

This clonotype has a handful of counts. CDR3 protein: CSASLGAQYF. In DNA, the CDR3 is TGCAGTGCTAGTCTGGGGGCCCAGTACTTC. This chain connects TRBV20-1 to TRBJ2-5, with D perhaps being TRBD1 or TRBD2 (5 bases each). Per the germline V gene, CDR1 is DFQATT and CDR2 is SNEGSKA (reference sequence). This CDR3 is built from 10 residues. Trimming stripped 3 bases from V and 9 bases from J, with 8 bases between.

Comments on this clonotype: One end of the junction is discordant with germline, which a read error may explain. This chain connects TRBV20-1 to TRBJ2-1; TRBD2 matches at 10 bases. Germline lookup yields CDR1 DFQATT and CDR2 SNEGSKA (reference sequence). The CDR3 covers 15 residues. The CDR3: CNASTPGLAYNEQFF. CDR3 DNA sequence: TGCAATGCTAGCACTCCGGGACTAGCGTACAATGAGCAGTTCTTC.

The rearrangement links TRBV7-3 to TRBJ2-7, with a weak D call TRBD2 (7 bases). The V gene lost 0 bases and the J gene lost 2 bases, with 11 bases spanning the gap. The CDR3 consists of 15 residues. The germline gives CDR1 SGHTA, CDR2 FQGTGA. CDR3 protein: CASSLTGGQTYEQYF. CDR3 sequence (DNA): TGTGCCAGCAGCTTAACGGGGGGGCAGACCTACGAGCAGTACTTC.

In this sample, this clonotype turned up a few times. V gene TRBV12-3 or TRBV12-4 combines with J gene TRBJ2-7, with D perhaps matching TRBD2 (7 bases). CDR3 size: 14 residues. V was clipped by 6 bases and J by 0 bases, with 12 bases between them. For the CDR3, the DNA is TGTGCCAGCAGAGCGGGACATTCCTCCTACGAGCAGTACTTC. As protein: CASRAGHSSYEQYF.

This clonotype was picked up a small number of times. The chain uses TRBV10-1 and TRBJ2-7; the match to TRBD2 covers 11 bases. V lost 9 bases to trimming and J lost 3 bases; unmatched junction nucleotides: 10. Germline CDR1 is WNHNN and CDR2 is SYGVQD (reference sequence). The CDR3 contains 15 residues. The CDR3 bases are TGCGCCAGGAGTCAAATAGCGGGAGGGTTCTACGAGCAGTACTTC. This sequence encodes CARSQIAGGFYEQYF.

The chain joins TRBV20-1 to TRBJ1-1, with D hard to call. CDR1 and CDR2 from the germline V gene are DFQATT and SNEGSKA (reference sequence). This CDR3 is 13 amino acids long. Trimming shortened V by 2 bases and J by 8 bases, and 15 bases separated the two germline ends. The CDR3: CSARLQRTWEAFF. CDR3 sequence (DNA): TGCAGTGCTAGACTCCAGAGGACTTGGGAAGCTTTCTTT.

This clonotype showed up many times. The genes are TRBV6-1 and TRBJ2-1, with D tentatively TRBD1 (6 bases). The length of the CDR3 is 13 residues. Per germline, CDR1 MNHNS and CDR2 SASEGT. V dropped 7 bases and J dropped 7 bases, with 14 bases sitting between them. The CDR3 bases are TGTGCCAGCAAGAAAGGGGGAATGAATGAGCAGTTCTTC. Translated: CASKKGGMNEQFF.

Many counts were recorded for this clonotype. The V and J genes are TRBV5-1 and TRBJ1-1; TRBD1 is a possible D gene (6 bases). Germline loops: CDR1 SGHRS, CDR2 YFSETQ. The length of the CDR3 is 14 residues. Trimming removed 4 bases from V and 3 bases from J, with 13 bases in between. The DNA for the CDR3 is TGCGCCAGCAGCGGAGAGGGGGGCTACACTGAAGCTTTCTTT. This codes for CASSGEGGYTEAFF.

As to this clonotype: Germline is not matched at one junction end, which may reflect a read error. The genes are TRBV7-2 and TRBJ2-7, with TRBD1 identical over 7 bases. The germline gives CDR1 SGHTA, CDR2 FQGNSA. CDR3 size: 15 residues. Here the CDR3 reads CASSLREQGSIRVDF. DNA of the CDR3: TGTGCCAGCAGCTTACGGGAACAGGGGAGTATTCGCGTGGACTTC.

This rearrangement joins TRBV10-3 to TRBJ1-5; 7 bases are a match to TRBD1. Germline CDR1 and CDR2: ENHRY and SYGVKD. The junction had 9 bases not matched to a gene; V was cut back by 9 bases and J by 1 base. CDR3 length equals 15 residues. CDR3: CAIFTGAESNQPQHF. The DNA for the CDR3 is TGTGCCATTTTTACAGGGGCAGAAAGCAATCAGCCCCAGCATTTT.

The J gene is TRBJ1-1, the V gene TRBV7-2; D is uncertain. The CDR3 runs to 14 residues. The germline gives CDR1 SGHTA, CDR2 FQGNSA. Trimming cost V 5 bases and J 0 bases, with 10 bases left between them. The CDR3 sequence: CASSHMSMNTEAFF. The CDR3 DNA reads TGTGCCAGCAGCCACATGTCCATGAACACTGAAGCTTTCTTT. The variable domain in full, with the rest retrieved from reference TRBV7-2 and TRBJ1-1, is GAGVSQSPSNKVTEKGKDVELRCDPISGHTALYWYRQSLGQGLEFLIYFQGNSAPDKSGLPSDRFSAERTGGSVSTLTIQRTQQEDSAVYLCASSHMSMNTEAFFGQGTRLTVV.

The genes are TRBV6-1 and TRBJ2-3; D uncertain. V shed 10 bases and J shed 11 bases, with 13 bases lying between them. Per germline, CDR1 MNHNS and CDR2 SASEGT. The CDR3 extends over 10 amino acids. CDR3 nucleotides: TGTGCCACTGGTGGCCAAAGGCAGTATTTT. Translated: CATGGQRQYF.

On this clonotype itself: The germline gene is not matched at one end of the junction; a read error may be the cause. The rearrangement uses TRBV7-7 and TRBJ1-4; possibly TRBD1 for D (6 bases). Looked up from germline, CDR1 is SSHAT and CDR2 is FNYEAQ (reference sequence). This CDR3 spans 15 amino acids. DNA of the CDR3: TGTGCTAGCAGCCAGATCGGACAGATTAATGAAAAACTGTTTTTT. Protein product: CASSQIGQINEKLFF. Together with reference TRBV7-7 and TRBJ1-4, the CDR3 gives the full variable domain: GAGVSQSPRYKVTKRGQDVTLRCDPISSHATLYWYQQALGQGPEFLTYFNYEAQPDKSGLPSDRFSAERPEGSISTLTIQRTEQRDSAMYRCASSQIGQINEKLFFGSGTQLSVL.

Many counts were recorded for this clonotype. This CDR3 is CASSFLAGASTDTQYF. CDR3 DNA: TGCGCCAGCAGCTTCTTAGCGGGAGCGAGCACAGATACGCAGTATTTT. This chain connects TRBV5-1 to TRBJ2-3; TRBD2 matches 9 bases. The J segment lost 0 bases and the V segment lost 2 bases, leaving 4 bases of the junction unmatched. Looked up from germline, CDR1 is SGHRS and CDR2 is YFSETQ. The CDR3 is made up of 16 amino acids.

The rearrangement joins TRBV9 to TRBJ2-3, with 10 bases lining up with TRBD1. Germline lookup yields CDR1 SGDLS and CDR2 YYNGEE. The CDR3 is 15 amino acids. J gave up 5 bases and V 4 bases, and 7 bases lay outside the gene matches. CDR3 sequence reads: CASSPGQGEGDTQYF. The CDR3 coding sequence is TGTGCCAGCAGCCCAGGACAGGGGGAAGGAGATACGCAGTATTTT.

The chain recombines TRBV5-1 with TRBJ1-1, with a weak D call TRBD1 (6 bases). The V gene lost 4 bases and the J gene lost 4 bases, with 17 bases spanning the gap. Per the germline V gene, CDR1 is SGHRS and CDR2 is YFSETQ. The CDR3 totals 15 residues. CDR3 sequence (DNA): TGCGCCAGCAGCGCAAAACAGGGAGGGAGCACTGAAGCTTTCTTT. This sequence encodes CASSAKQGGSTEAFF. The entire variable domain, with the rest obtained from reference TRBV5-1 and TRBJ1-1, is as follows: KAGVTQTPRYLIKTRGQQVTLSCSPISGHRSVSWYQQTPGQGLQFLFEYFSETQRNKGNFPGRFSGRQFSNSRSEMNVSTLELGDSALYLCASSAKQGGSTEAFFGQGTRLTVV.

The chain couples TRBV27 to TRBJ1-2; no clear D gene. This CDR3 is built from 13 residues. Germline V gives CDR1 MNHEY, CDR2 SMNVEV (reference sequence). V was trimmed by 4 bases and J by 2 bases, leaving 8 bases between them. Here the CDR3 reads CASSWGRNYGYTF. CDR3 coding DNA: TGTGCCAGCAGTTGGGGTAGGAACTATGGCTACACCTTC.

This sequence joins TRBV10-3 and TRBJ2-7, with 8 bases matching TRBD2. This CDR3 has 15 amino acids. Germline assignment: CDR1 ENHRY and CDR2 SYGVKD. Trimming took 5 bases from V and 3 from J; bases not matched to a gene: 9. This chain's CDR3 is CAISPVTSAVYEQYF. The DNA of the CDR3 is TGTGCCATCAGTCCGGTGACTAGCGCTGTCTACGAGCAGTACTTC.

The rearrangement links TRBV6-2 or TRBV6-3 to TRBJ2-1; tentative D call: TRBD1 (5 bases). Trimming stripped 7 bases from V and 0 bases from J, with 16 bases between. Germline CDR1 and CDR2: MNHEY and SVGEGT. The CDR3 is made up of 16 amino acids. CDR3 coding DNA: TGTGCCAGCATCCAGGGCAGGCCGAGCTCCTACAATGAGCAGTTCTTC. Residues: CASIQGRPSSYNEQFF.

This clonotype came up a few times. CDR3 nucleotide sequence: TGTGCCAGCAGTTTAAATTTGGGTATGGCCCAGCATTTT. It yields the protein CASSLNLGMAQHF. V gene TRBV12-3 or TRBV12-4 combines with J gene TRBJ1-5, with D uncertain. The V end was cut by 2 bases, the J end by 11 bases, with 13 bases between. This CDR3 contains 13 residues.

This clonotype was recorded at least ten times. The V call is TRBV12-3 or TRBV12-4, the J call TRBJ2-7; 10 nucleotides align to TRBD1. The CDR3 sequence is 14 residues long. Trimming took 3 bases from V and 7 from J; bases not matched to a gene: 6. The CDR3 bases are TGTGCCAGCAGTTTGGGACAGGGGAAGAGGGAGCAGTACTTC. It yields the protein CASSLGQGKREQYF.

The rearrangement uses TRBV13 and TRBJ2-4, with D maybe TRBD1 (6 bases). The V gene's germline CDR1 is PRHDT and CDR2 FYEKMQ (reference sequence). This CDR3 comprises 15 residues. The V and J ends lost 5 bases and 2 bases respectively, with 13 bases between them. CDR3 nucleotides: TGTGCCAGCAGCGGGCCAACAGGGCCCAAAAACATTCAGTACTTC. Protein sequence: CASSGPTGPKNIQYF.

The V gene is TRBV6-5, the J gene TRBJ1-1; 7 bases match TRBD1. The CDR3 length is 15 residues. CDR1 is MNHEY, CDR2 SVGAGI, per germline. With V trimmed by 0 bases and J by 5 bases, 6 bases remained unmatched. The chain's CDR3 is CASSYSQGVRTEAFF. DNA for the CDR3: TGTGCCAGCAGTTACTCGCAGGGGGTCAGAACTGAAGCTTTCTTT.

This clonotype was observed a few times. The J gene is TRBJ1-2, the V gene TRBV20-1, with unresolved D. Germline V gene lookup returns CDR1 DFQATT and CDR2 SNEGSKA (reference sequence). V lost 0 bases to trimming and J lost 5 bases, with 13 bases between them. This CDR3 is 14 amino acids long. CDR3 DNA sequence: TGCAGTGCTAGAGATAATCGACGGTCATATGGCTACACCTTC. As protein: CSARDNRRSYGYTF.

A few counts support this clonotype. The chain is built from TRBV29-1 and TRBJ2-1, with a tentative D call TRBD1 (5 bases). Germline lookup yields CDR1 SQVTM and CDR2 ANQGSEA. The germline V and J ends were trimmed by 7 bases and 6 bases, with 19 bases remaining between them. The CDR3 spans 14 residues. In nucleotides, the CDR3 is TGCAGCGGCCTAAGGGGCGTGTCTGTCAATGAGCAGTTCTTC. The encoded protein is CSGLRGVSVNEQFF.